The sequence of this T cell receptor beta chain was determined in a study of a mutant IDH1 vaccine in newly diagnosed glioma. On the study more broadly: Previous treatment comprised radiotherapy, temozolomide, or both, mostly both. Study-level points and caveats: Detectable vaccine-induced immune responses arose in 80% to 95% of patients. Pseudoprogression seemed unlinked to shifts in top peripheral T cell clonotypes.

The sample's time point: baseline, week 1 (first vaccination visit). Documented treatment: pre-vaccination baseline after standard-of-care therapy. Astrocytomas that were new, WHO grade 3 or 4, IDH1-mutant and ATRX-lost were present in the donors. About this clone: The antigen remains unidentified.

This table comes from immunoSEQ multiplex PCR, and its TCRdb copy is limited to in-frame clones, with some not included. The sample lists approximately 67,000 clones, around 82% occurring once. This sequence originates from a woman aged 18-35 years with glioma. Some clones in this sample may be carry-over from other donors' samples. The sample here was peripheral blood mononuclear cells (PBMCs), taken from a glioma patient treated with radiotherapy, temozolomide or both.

The CDR3 spells CASRSSGNTGELFF. CDR3 bases: TGTGCCAGCAGATCTAGCGGCAACACCGGGGAGCTGTTTTTT. The gene calls are TRBV5-4 and TRBJ2-2; TRBD2 aligns across 7 bases. V dropped 5 bases and J dropped 2; count of bases not matched to a gene: 3. Per the germline V gene, CDR1 is SGHNT and CDR2 is YYREEE (reference sequence). The CDR3 runs 14 residues. The full variable domain, with the rest looked up from reference TRBV5-4 and TRBJ2-2, is ETGVTQSPTHLIKTRGQQVTLRCSSQSGHNTVSWYQQALGQGPQFIFQYYREEENGRGNFPPRFSGLQFPNYSSELNVNALELDDSALYLCASRSSGNTGELFFGEGSRLTVL.